This T cell receptor beta chain was recovered during a study of identical twins. A word on this clonotype: Antigen specificity is unknown.

The CDR3 contains 13 residues. From germline, CDR1 is KGHSY and CDR2 FQNENV. V lost 5 bases, J lost 4 bases, and 11 bases lay in between. Findings and limits, study-wide: Abundant cord blood beta clonotypes carried fewer insertions; memory repertoires showed none. Modelling approaches yielded underestimates of out-of-frame TCR alpha sharing between monozygotic twins. Invariant T cells like MAIT and iNKT could partly confound the zero-insertion analyses. Excess twin sharing in beta out-of-frame sequences was weaker.

MiXCR, applied by TCRdb to the 5' RACE reads, yields one record per CDR3 protein. The sample holds about 810,000 distinct CDR3 sequences, 9% to 15% seen once. These data were also reused for a study on yellow fever vaccine responses in identical twins.

Sequenced sample: PBMCs. This TCR derives from a woman under 30 in good health. The gene calls are TRBV16 and TRBJ1-1; no reliable D call. The chain's CDR3 is CASSDTRGTEAFF. The CDR3 nucleotides read TGTGCCAGCAGCGACACACGGGGCACTGAAGCTTTCTTT.